This T cell receptor beta chain originates from a study of T cell responses to AZD1222 COVID-19 vaccine. Findings and caveats of the study: The study sampled repertoires only after the peak T cell response.

Comments on this clone: Its antigen is unidentified.

Data came from immunoSEQ multiplex PCR; TCRdb stores just in-frame clones and leaves some out. The data contain 100,000 or so clones, about 90% of them singletons. The analysis combined second doses at about 4 or about 12 weeks. Specimen: peripheral blood, collected 28 days after the second AZD1222 dose. The receptor was isolated from an adult who received the AZD1222 COVID-19 vaccine.

The chain's CDR3 is CAISTQQETQYF. CDR3 in DNA: TGTGCCATCAGTACACAGCAAGAGACCCAGTACTTC. J is TRBJ2-5 and V is TRBV10-3; no clear D gene. CDR1 and CDR2 from the germline V gene are ENHRY and SYGVKD. The V and J ends lost 5 bases and 2 bases respectively, with 6 bases between them. This CDR3 contains 12 residues.